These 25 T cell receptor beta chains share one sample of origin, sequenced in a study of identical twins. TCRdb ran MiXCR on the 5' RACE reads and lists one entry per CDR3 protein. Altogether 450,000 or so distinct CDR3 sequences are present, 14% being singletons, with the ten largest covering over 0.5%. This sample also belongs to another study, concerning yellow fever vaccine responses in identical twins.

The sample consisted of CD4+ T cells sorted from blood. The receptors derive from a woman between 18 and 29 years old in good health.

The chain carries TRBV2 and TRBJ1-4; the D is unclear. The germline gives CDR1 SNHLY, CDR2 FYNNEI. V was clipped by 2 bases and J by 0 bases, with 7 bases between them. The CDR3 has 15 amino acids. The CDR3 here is CASSEFRATNEKLFF. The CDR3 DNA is TGTGCCAGCAGTGAATTCAGAGCAACTAATGAAAAACTGTTTTTT.

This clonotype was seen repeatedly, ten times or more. CDR3 protein: CASSLGGPKMDEQFF. The CDR3 bases are TGTGCCAGCAGCTTAGGCGGCCCAAAGATGGATGAGCAGTTCTTC. This chain joins TRBV7-9 and TRBJ2-1; D ambiguous. The V gene's germline CDR1 is SEHNR and CDR2 FQNEAQ (reference sequence). The CDR3 runs to 15 residues. With 1 base removed from V and 8 bases from J, the gap between germline ends came to 15 bases.

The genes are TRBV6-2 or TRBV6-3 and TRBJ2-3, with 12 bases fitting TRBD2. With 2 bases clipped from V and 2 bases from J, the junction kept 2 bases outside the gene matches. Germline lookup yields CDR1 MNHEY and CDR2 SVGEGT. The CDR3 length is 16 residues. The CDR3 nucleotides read TGTGCCAGCAGTTACCCTAGCGGGGGGGCCACAGATACGCAGTATTTT. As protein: CASSYPSGGATDTQYF.

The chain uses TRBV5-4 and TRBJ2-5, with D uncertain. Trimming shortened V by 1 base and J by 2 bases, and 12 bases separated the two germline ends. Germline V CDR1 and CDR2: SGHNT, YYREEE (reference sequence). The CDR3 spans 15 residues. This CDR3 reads CASSLKSPSQETQYF. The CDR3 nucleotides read TGTGCCAGCAGCTTGAAATCCCCCTCTCAAGAGACCCAGTACTTC.

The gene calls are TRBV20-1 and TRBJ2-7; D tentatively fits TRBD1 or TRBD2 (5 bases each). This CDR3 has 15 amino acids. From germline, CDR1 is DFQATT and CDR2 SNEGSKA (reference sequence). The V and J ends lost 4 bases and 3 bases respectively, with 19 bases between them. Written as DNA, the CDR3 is TGCAGTGCTATGGGCAATACGGGTGGGGGCTACGAGCAGTACTTC. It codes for CSAMGNTGGGYEQYF.

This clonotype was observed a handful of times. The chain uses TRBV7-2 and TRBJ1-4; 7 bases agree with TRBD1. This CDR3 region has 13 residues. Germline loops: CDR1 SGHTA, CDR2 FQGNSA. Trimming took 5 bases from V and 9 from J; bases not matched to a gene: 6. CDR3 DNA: TGTGCCAGCAGCCCCCGGGACAGAAAAAAACTGTTTTTT. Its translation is CASSPRDRKKLFF.

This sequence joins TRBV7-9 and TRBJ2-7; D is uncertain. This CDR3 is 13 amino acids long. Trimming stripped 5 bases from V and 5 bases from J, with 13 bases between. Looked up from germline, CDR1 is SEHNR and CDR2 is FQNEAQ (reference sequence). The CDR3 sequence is CASSLWGTHEQYF. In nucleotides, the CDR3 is TGTGCCAGCAGCCTGTGGGGTACCCACGAGCAGTACTTC.

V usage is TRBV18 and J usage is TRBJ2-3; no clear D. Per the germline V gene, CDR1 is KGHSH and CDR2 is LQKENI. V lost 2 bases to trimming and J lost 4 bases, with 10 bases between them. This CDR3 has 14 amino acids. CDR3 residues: CASSPSPKSDTQYF. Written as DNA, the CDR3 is TGTGCCAGCTCACCATCCCCGAAATCAGATACGCAGTATTTT.

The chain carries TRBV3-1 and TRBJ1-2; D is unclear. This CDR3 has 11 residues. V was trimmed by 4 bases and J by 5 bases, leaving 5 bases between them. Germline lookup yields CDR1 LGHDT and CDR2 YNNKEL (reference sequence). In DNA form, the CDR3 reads TGTGCCAGCAGCCGCCTGTATGGCTACACCTTC. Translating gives CASSRLYGYTF.

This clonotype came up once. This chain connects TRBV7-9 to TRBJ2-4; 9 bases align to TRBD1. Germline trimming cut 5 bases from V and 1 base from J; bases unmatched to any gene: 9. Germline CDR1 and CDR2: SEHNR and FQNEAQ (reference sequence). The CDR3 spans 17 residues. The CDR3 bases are TGTGCCAGCAGCCCCGGACAGGGGATGATGGCCAAAAACATTCAGTACTTC. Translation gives CASSPGQGMMAKNIQYF.

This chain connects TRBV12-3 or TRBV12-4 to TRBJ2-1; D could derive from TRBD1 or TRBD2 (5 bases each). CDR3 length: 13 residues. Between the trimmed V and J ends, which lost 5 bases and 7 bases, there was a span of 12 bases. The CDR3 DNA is TGTGCCAGCAGTCCCGGGGCTCTGAATGAGCAGTTCTTC. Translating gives CASSPGALNEQFF.

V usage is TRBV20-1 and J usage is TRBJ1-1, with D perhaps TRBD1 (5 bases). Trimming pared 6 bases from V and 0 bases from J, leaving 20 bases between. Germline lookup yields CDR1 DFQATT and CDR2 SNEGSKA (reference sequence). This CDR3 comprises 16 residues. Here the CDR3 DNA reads TGCAGTGCCCTTCGCAGGGATAAATTTCTGAACACTGAAGCTTTCTTT. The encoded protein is CSALRRDKFLNTEAFF.

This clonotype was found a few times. The CDR3 protein is CSARRDSWFEGQFF. DNA of the CDR3: TGCAGTGCTAGAAGGGACAGTTGGTTCGAAGGGCAGTTCTTC. The chain combines TRBV20-1 with TRBJ2-1; 7 nucleotides match TRBD1. Per the germline V gene, CDR1 is DFQATT and CDR2 is SNEGSKA (reference sequence). The CDR3 length is 14 residues. The V segment lost 2 bases and the J segment 12 bases; nucleotides outside the gene matches: 13.

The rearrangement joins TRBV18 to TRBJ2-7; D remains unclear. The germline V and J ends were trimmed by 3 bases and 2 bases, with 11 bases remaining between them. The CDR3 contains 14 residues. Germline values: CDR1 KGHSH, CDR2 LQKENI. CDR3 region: CASSPESLPYEQYF. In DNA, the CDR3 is TGTGCCAGCTCACCGGAGTCCCTCCCCTACGAGCAGTACTTC.

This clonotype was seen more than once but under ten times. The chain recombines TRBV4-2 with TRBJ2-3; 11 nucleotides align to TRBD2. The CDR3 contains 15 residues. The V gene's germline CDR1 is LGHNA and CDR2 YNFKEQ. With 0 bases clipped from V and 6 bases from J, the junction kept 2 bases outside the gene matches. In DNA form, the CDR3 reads TGTGCCAGCAGCCAAGAACTAGCGGGAGTCGATACGCAGTATTTT. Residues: CASSQELAGVDTQYF.

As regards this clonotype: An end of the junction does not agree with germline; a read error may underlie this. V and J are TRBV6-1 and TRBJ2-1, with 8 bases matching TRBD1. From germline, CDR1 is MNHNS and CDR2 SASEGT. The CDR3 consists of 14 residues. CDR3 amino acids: CASRGLGGSNEQFF. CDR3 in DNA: TGTGCAAGCAGGGGGCTGGGGGGTTCCAATGAGCAGTTCTTC.

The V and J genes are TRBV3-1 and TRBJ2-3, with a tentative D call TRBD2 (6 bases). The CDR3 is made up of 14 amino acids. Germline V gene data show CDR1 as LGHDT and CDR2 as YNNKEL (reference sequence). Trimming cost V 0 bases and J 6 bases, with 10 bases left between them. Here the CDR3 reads CASSQDAAGDTQYF. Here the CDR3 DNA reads TGTGCCAGCAGCCAAGACGCCGCGGGGGATACGCAGTATTTT.

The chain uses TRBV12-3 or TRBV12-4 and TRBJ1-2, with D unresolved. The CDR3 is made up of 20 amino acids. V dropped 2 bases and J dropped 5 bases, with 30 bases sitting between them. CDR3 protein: CASSLWRSRSSGRRPYGYTF. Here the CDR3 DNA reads TGTGCCAGCAGTTTATGGCGCTCCCGTTCCTCCGGCCGCCGGCCTTATGGCTACACCTTC.

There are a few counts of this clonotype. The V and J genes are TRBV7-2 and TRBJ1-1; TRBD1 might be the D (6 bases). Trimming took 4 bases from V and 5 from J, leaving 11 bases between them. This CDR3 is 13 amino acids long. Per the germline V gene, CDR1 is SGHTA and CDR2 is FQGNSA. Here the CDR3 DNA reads TGTGCCAGCAGCTCCCCAGGGGTAACTGAAGCTTTCTTT. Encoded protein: CASSSPGVTEAFF.

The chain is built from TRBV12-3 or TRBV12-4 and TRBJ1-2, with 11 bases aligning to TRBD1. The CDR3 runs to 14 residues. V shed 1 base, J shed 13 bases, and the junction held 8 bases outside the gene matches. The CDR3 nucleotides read TGTGCCAGCAGTTTAGAGGTAGAAGGGACAGGGGGCACCTTC. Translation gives CASSLEVEGTGGTF.

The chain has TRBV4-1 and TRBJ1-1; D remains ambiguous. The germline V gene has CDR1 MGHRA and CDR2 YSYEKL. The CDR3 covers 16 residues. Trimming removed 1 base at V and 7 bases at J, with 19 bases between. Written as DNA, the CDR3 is TGCGCCAGCAGCCAAGGTATCGGCAGCTCATACAATGAAGCTTTCTTT. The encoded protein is CASSQGIGSSYNEAFF.

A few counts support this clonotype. The CDR3 nucleotides read TGCGCCAGCGGGGACAGAGCCAACTATGGCTACACCTTC. It encodes CASGDRANYGYTF. The V call is TRBV5-1, the J call TRBJ1-2, with TRBD1 matching 7 bases. The CDR3 runs to 13 residues. Germline V gene lookup returns CDR1 SGHRS and CDR2 YFSETQ. V gave up 7 bases and J gave up 2 bases; unmatched junction bases: 5.

The chain's CDR3 is CASSFRLNLAKNIQYF. CDR3 sequence (DNA): TGTGCCAGCAGTTTCCGCTTGAATCTAGCCAAAAACATTCAGTACTTC. The gene calls are TRBV28 and TRBJ2-4; D gene uncertain. Germline V CDR1 and CDR2: MDHEN, SYDVKM. V was shortened by 3 bases and J by 0 bases, with 12 bases between the two germline ends. This CDR3 is 16 amino acids long.

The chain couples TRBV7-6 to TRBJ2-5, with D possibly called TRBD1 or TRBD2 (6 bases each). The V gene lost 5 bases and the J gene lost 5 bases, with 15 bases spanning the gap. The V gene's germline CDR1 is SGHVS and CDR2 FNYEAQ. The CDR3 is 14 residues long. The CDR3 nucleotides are TGTGCCAGCAGCCCTGCTAGGGGGGTGGAGACCCAGTACTTC. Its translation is CASSPARGVETQYF.

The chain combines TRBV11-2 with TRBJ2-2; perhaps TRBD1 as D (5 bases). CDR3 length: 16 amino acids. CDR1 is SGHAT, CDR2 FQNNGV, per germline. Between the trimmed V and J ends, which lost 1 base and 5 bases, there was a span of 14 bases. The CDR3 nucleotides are TGTGCCAGCAGCTTAGGACTGGGCAGGGCGACCGGGGAGCTGTTTTTT. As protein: CASSLGLGRATGELFF.